This is a list of T cell receptor beta chains from one sample in a study of shared clonotypes between healthy human individuals. Assay: immunoSEQ multiplex PCR; the TCRdb copy retains only in-frame clones and omits some. The sample consists of more than 2,000,000 clones, around 90% of them appearing once. The sequenced material came from naive CD4+ T cells sorted from blood. The receptors stem from a man aged 18 to 29 in good health. CDR3s include the opening cysteine and the closing phenylalanine or tryptophan. Fields, in order: clone size, D gene, J gene, V gene, CDR3 protein, CDR3 DNA. D genes are given only for firm matches. Only part of the rows carry a size: once, few, many, or a class if the clone is expanded.

size: few; D: -; J: TRBJ1-5; V: TRBV30; CDR3: CACTGGQGNQPQHF; DNA: TGTGCCTGCACTGGGGGGCAAGGCAATCAGCCCCAGCATTTT
size: -; D: -; J: TRBJ2-1; V: TRBV4-3; CDR3: CASSQESRNEQFF; DNA: TGCGCCAGCAGCCAAGAAAGTAGGAATGAGCAGTTCTTC
size: -; D: -; J: TRBJ2-2; V: TRBV18; CDR3: CASSPQGPLGTGELFF; DNA: TGTGCCAGCTCACCACAGGGGCCGCTCGGCACCGGGGAGCTGTTTTTT
size: -; D: -; J: TRBJ2-1; V: TRBV7-9; CDR3: CASSLARPPNYREDEQFF; DNA: TGTGCCAGCAGCTTAGCCCGACCGCCTAACTACAGGGAGGATGAGCAGTTCTTC
size: -; D: TRBD1; J: TRBJ1-5; V: TRBV30; CDR3: CAWSLQGALNQPQHF; DNA: TGTGCCTGGAGTTTACAGGGGGCTCTCAATCAGCCCCAGCATTTT
size: -; D: -; J: TRBJ1-1; V: TRBV5-1; CDR3: CASSTEGGAGDTEAFF; DNA: TGCGCCAGCAGCACCGAGGGGGGGGCCGGGGACACTGAAGCTTTCTTT
size: -; D: -; J: TRBJ2-7; V: TRBV7-8; CDR3: CASSLAGNGEDYEQYF; DNA: TGTGCCAGCAGCTTGGCAGGGAATGGGGAAGACTACGAGCAGTACTTC
size: -; D: -; J: TRBJ2-5; V: TRBV10-3; CDR3: CAISEGQGKETQYF; DNA: TGTGCCATCAGTGAAGGGCAGGGCAAAGAGACCCAGTACTTC
size: -; D: -; J: TRBJ2-2; V: TRBV27; CDR3: CASSWRRPLNTGELFF; DNA: TGTGCCAGCAGTTGGCGCAGGCCACTGAACACCGGGGAGCTGTTTTTT
size: -; D: TRBD2; J: TRBJ2-1; V: TRBV4-1; CDR3: CASSQDIVLAASLTNEQFF; DNA: TGCGCCAGCAGCCAAGATATAGTTCTAGCGGCAAGTCTCACCAATGAGCAGTTCTTC
size: few; D: -; J: TRBJ2-1; V: TRBV18; CDR3: CASSPPPGYNEQFF; DNA: TGTGCCAGCTCACCACCGCCGGGGTACAATGAGCAGTTCTTC
size: -; D: -; J: TRBJ1-4; V: TRBV30; CDR3: CAGNREAFEKLFF; DNA: TGTGCCGGAAACAGGGAGGCCTTTGAAAAACTGTTTTTT
size: -; D: TRBD1; J: TRBJ1-4; V: TRBV9; CDR3: CASSPGQGNNEKLFF; DNA: TGTGCCAGCAGCCCCGGACAGGGGAATAATGAAAAACTGTTTTTT
size: -; D: -; J: TRBJ2-7; V: TRBV7-3; CDR3: CASSLTGVGESYEQYF; DNA: TGTGCCAGCAGCTTAACCGGAGTAGGGGAATCCTACGAGCAGTACTTC
size: -; D: -; J: TRBJ2-7; V: TRBV11-2; CDR3: CASSLDREGAISYEQYF; DNA: TGTGCCAGCAGCTTAGATCGGGAGGGGGCCATCTCCTACGAGCAGTACTTC
size: -; D: TRBD1; J: TRBJ2-2; V: TRBV10-3; CDR3: CAIADRGWTGELFF; DNA: TGTGCCATAGCAGACAGGGGATGGACCGGGGAGCTGTTTTTT
size: -; D: TRBD1; J: TRBJ1-5; V: TRBV19; CDR3: CASSRDRGRGNQPQHF; DNA: TGTGCCAGTAGTAGGGACAGGGGTCGGGGCAATCAGCCCCAGCATTTT
size: -; D: -; J: TRBJ2-1; V: TRBV28; CDR3: CASSLPSSEQFF; DNA: TGTGCCAGCAGTCTCCCGAGCTCTGAGCAGTTCTTC
size: -; D: -; J: TRBJ1-2; V: TRBV30; CDR3: CAWSGTNYGYTF; DNA: TGTGCCTGGAGTGGGACAAACTATGGCTACACCTTC
size: -; D: -; J: TRBJ2-1; V: TRBV7-9; CDR3: CASSSRGSSGVYNEQFF; DNA: TGTGCCAGCAGCTCAAGGGGGTCGTCAGGGGTCTACAATGAGCAGTTCTTC
size: -; D: TRBD1; J: TRBJ2-7; V: TRBV11-2; CDR3: CASSGTGYEQYF; DNA: TGTGCCAGCAGCGGGACAGGTTACGAGCAGTACTTC
size: -; D: TRBD2; J: TRBJ2-3; V: TRBV7-3; CDR3: CASSSAPGGAGDTQYF; DNA: TGTGCCAGCAGCTCAGCCCCCGGGGGGGCTGGAGATACGCAGTATTTT
size: -; D: TRBD2; J: TRBJ2-1; V: TRBV2; CDR3: CASERLAGAEEQFF; DNA: TGTGCCAGCGAGAGGCTAGCGGGGGCCGAGGAGCAGTTCTTC
size: -; D: TRBD1; J: TRBJ2-2; V: TRBV10-1; CDR3: CASSEAPGQGTTGELFF; DNA: TGCGCCAGCAGTGAGGCGCCGGGACAGGGGACCACCGGGGAGCTGTTTTTT
size: -; D: TRBD1; J: TRBJ2-2; V: TRBV4-1; CDR3: CASSQKGGTGITGELFF; DNA: TGCGCCAGCAGCCAAAAGGGAGGGACAGGGATCACCGGGGAGCTGTTTTTT
size: -; D: -; J: TRBJ2-5; V: TRBV19; CDR3: CASSIRTGGRETQYF; DNA: TGTGCCAGTAGTATAAGAACCGGGGGCCGGGAGACCCAGTACTTC
size: -; D: TRBD1; J: TRBJ1-1; V: TRBV7-3; CDR3: CASSSDRDTEAFF; DNA: TGTGCCAGCAGCTCCGACAGGGATACTGAAGCTTTCTTT
size: -; D: TRBD1; J: TRBJ1-2; V: TRBV13; CDR3: CASSQDRGLDGYTF; DNA: TGTGCCAGCAGCCAGGACAGGGGGCTAGATGGCTACACCTTC
size: -; D: -; J: TRBJ1-2; V: TRBV6-5; CDR3: CASSRGTKTNYGYTF; DNA: TGTGCCAGCAGCCGAGGGACAAAGACGAACTATGGCTACACCTTC
size: -; D: -; J: TRBJ1-4; V: TRBV19; CDR3: CASSKQTFIGANEKLFF; DNA: TGTGCCAGTAGTAAACAAACCTTTATTGGAGCTAATGAAAAACTGTTTTTT
size: -; D: -; J: TRBJ2-3; V: TRBV11-2; CDR3: CASSFATSTDTQYF; DNA: TGTGCCAGCAGCTTCGCGACTAGCACAGATACGCAGTATTTT
size: -; D: -; J: TRBJ2-4; V: TRBV7-9; CDR3: CASSLKEMGKNIQYF; DNA: TGTGCCAGCAGCTTAAAGGAGATGGGCAAAAACATTCAGTACTTC
size: -; D: -; J: TRBJ1-2; V: TRBV18; CDR3: CASSPMVGDSFYGYTF; DNA: TGTGCCAGCTCACCAATGGTAGGCGACAGCTTCTATGGCTACACCTTC
size: -; D: -; J: TRBJ2-1; V: TRBV18; CDR3: CASSPPSGSWQFF; DNA: TGTGCCAGCTCACCACCGTCGGGGAGTTGGCAGTTCTTC
size: -; D: TRBD2; J: TRBJ2-7; V: TRBV4-1; CDR3: CASSQPLAGIYEQYF; DNA: TGCGCCAGCAGCCAACCCCTAGCGGGAATCTACGAGCAGTACTTC
size: -; D: -; J: TRBJ2-2; V: TRBV7-9; CDR3: CASSLIETGELFF; DNA: TGTGCCAGCAGCTTAATAGAGACCGGGGAGCTGTTTTTT
size: -; D: -; J: TRBJ1-3; V: TRBV7-9; CDR3: CASSEHVQGRGNTIYF; DNA: TGTGCCAGCAGTGAACACGTTCAGGGACGGGGAAACACCATATATTTT
size: -; D: TRBD1; J: TRBJ2-5; V: TRBV27; CDR3: CASREGQGQGETQYF; DNA: TGTGCCAGCAGGGAAGGACAGGGGCAGGGAGAGACCCAGTACTTC
size: -; D: -; J: TRBJ1-2; V: TRBV30; CDR3: CAWGGDRYGYTF; DNA: TGTGCCTGGGGCGGGGATCGCTATGGCTACACCTTC
size: -; D: TRBD2; J: TRBJ2-2; V: TRBV6-1; CDR3: CASTRGDNTGELFF; DNA: TGTGCCAGCACCCGGGGGGACAACACCGGGGAGCTGTTTTTT
size: -; D: -; J: TRBJ1-3; V: TRBV30; CDR3: CAWSRERAWTSGNTIYF; DNA: TGTGCCTGGAGTCGGGAAAGGGCCTGGACCTCTGGAAACACCATATATTTT
size: once; D: -; J: TRBJ2-3; V: TRBV7-9; CDR3: CASSSGDLYYADTQYF; DNA: TGTGCCAGCAGCTCCGGGGACCTATATTACGCGGATACGCAGTATTTT
size: -; D: TRBD1; J: TRBJ1-2; V: TRBV7-7; CDR3: CASSLVVGQGPNYGYTF; DNA: TGTGCTAGCAGCTTAGTAGTAGGACAGGGACCTAACTATGGCTACACCTTC
size: -; D: -; J: TRBJ2-2; V: TRBV11-2; CDR3: CASSLRDNTGELFF; DNA: TGTGCCAGCAGCTTAAGAGATAACACCGGGGAGCTGTTTTTT
size: -; D: -; J: TRBJ1-1; V: TRBV7-9; CDR3: CASSLSFPFF; DNA: TGTGCCAGCAGCTTGTCTTTTCCTTTCTTT
size: -; D: TRBD1; J: TRBJ2-7; V: TRBV2; CDR3: CASSVEQGATYEQYF; DNA: TGTGCCAGCAGTGTGGAACAGGGGGCTACCTACGAGCAGTACTTC
size: -; D: TRBD1; J: TRBJ2-7; V: TRBV10-3; CDR3: CAIRRGQGSDEQYF; DNA: TGTGCCATCAGGAGGGGACAGGGATCCGACGAGCAGTACTTC
size: -; D: -; J: TRBJ2-7; V: TRBV6-6; CDR3: CASSRRGLYGYEQYF; DNA: TGTGCCAGCAGTCGCCGGGGGTTGTACGGCTACGAGCAGTACTTC
size: -; D: TRBD2; J: TRBJ2-5; V: TRBV7-8; CDR3: CASSLGLMGLAGPLQETQYF; DNA: TGTGCCAGCAGCTTAGGACTAATGGGACTAGCGGGACCCCTCCAAGAGACCCAGTACTTC